This T cell receptor (beta chain) was documented in a study of blood T cell repertoires in COVID-19. V gave up 3 bases and J gave up 0 bases; unmatched junction bases: 8. Germline lookup yields CDR1 LNHNV and CDR2 YYDKDF (reference sequence). CDR3 length: 17 amino acids. Seattle patients were enrolled while actively infected and followed longitudinally. Method: immunoSEQ multiplex PCR; TCRdb's copy keeps in-frame clones and lacks some. The table records 410,000 or so clones, about 91% of them present only once. The clonotype was recovered from a woman in her thirties or forties with COVID-19, enrolled during active disease. The chain joins TRBV15 to TRBJ2-4, with TRBD1 identical over 7 bases. The material sequenced was peripheral blood. The CDR3 DNA follows: TGTGCCACCAGCAGTGCAGACAGGGTTATAGCCAAAAACATTCAGTACTTC. Encoded protein: CATSSADRVIAKNIQYF.